The 3 T cell receptor beta chains listed next were all sequenced from one sample in a study of beta chain features in type 1 diabetes. Expressed TCRB transcripts were sequenced, since all the RNA that had been isolated was reverse transcribed. The table came from immunoSEQ multiplex PCR; TCRdb's copy has only in-frame clones and leaves some out. The sample carries about 260,000 clones, more than 65% recorded once. The sequenced sample consisted of naive CD4+ T cells from blood. These TCRs come from a man younger than 40 in good health.

V is TRBV4-3 and J is TRBJ2-5; 9 positions match TRBD2. V lost 0 bases, J lost 2 bases, and 4 bases stayed unmatched. The CDR3 consists of 16 residues. Germline V lookup: CDR1 LGHNA, CDR2 YSLEER. CDR3 nucleotides: TGCGCCAGCAGCCAAGAGTGGGCGGGAGGGCAAGAGACCCAGTACTTC. As protein: CASSQEWAGGQETQYF.

Comments on this clone: Other nucleotide sequences in the sample specify the same CDR3. The chain has TRBV29-1 and TRBJ2-1; the D is unclear. Trimming removed 5 bases at V and 5 bases at J, with 4 bases between. Germline V lookup: CDR1 SQVTM, CDR2 ANQGSEA. The CDR3 is 10 amino acids. Here the CDR3 DNA reads TGCAGCGTTTCGAACAATGAGCAGTTCTTC. Protein sequence: CSVSNNEQFF.

This chain uses TRBV28 with TRBJ2-3, with 7 bases that match TRBD2. The CDR3 length is 18 residues. In germline, CDR1 is MDHEN, CDR2 SYDVKM. The V segment lost 4 bases and the J segment 4 bases; nucleotides outside the gene matches: 17. The CDR3 sequence is CASSSPGGDFSLPDTQYF. The CDR3 coding sequence is TGTGCCAGCAGTTCCCCGGGAGGTGATTTTTCTCTTCCAGATACGCAGTATTTT.